Listed below are T cell receptor beta chains from one sample, sequenced in a study of cytomegalovirus exposure and HLA in healthy donors. Only in-frame clones appear in the TCRdb table, and some are missing; sequencing was by immunoSEQ multiplex PCR. This sample has 77,000 or so clones; 70% to 85% occur once, and the top ten carry approximately 7.3%. The sample taken for sequencing was PBMCs. The receptors originated from a woman between 40 and 55 years old in good health and CMV-seronegative. Each CDR3 is given with its conserved first and last residue. The D gene is left open where the match is weak. Some rows mark clone size as missing; the rest say once, few, many or name a class of expanded clone.

v_call,cdr3_length,j_call,d_call,clone_size,cdr3_aa,cdr3_nt
TRBV6-1,14,TRBJ1-2,NA,NA,CATPVGGSGYGYTF,TGTGCCACCCCAGTGGGGGGATCTGGGTATGGCTACACCTTC
TRBV28,15,TRBJ2-2,NA,NA,CASSPPIGNTGELFF,TGTGCCAGCAGCCCCCCCATCGGGAACACCGGGGAGCTGTTTTTT
TRBV7-8,16,TRBJ2-2,NA,NA,CASSLAGASNTGELFF,TGTGCCAGCAGCTTAGCGGGAGCCTCGAACACCGGGGAGCTGTTTTTT
TRBV19,16,TRBJ1-6,NA,few,CASSFTGFSYNSPLHF,TGTGCCAGTAGTTTTACAGGATTCTCCTATAATTCACCCCTCCACTTT
TRBV28,14,TRBJ2-7,TRBD1,few,CASRTGTASYEQYF,TGTGCCAGCAGGACCGGGACAGCTTCCTACGAGCAGTACTTC
TRBV5-8,15,TRBJ2-3,NA,NA,CASSRTFEGSDTQYF,TGTGCCAGCAGCCGAACCTTCGAGGGTTCGGATACGCAGTATTTT
TRBV4-3,13,TRBJ1-1,TRBD1,NA,CASSPQQGWGAFF,TGCGCCAGCAGCCCCCAACAGGGGTGGGGCGCTTTCTTT
TRBV14,14,TRBJ2-5,TRBD2,NA,CASSQGGGLETQYF,TGTGCCAGCAGCCAAGGGGGGGGATTGGAGACCCAGTACTTC
TRBV21-1,14,TRBJ2-3,NA,NA,CASSKGGGTDTQYF,TGTGCCAGCAGCAAAGGGGGAGGCACAGATACGCAGTATTTT
TRBV12-5,17,TRBJ2-1,TRBD2,NA,CASGLLNSGGPGNEQFF,TGTGCTAGTGGGCTACTCAATAGCGGGGGACCAGGTAATGAGCAGTTCTTC
TRBV28,17,TRBJ1-1,TRBD1,NA,CASSLLGLQGADTEAFF,TGTGCCAGCAGTTTATTGGGCCTCCAGGGGGCCGACACTGAAGCTTTCTTT
TRBV10-3,15,TRBJ2-1,NA,NA,CAISSSSSSYNEQFF,TGTGCCATCAGTAGTAGTAGTTCCTCCTACAATGAGCAGTTCTTC
TRBV2,11,TRBJ1-3,NA,NA,CASSGGNTIYF,TGTGCCAGCAGCGGGGGAAACACCATATATTTT
TRBV7-3,15,TRBJ2-1,TRBD2,NA,CASSPSGRVYNEQFF,TGTGCCAGCAGCCCTAGCGGGAGGGTATACAATGAGCAGTTCTTC
TRBV19,15,TRBJ1-1,NA,NA,CASSGDDRVNTEAFF,TGTGCCAGTAGTGGTGATGACAGAGTGAACACTGAAGCTTTCTTT
TRBV27,13,TRBJ1-6,NA,NA,CASSPRRNSPLHF,TGTGCCAGCAGCCCACGGAGGAATTCACCCCTCCACTTT
TRBV11-2,14,TRBJ2-1,NA,few,CASSQGSSYNEQFF,TGTGCCAGCAGCCAGGGGTCCTCCTACAATGAGCAGTTCTTC
TRBV12-5,16,TRBJ2-2,TRBD1,NA,CASGTPTGQGPGELFF,TGTGCTAGTGGAACCCCTACCGGACAGGGTCCCGGGGAGCTGTTTTTT
TRBV7-7,15,TRBJ2-1,NA,once,CASSPGRGPYNEQFF,TGTGCTAGCAGCCCGGGGCGGGGGCCCTACAATGAGCAGTTCTTC
TRBV6-6,14,TRBJ1-5,TRBD1,few,CASSYAPGGQPQHF,TGTGCCAGCAGTTACGCACCAGGGGGCCAGCCCCAGCATTTT
TRBV7-2,16,TRBJ2-7,TRBD1,NA,CASSLGSGTGIYEQYF,TGTGCCAGCAGCTTAGGGTCGGGGACAGGGATCTACGAGCAGTACTTC
TRBV15,13,TRBJ2-1,NA,NA,CATSRGTWNEQFF,TGTGCCACCAGCAGGGGGACTTGGAATGAGCAGTTCTTC
TRBV12-5,15,TRBJ2-5,TRBD2,NA,CASGPRGGLEETQYF,TGTGCTAGTGGTCCTCGGGGGGGCCTAGAGGAGACCCAGTACTTC
TRBV7-9,18,TRBJ2-7,TRBD1,NA,CASSQTTGVFLSTYEQYF,TGTGCCAGCAGCCAAACAACAGGGGTTTTCCTCTCTACCTACGAGCAGTACTTC
TRBV29-1,16,TRBJ2-2,NA,few,CSVGRRDDMNTGELFF,TGCAGCGTGGGTCGGCGGGACGACATGAACACCGGGGAGCTGTTTTTT
TRBV7-5,17,TRBJ1-5,NA,once,CVRSSSLTGIGKQPQHF,TGTGTCAGAAGCTCCTCTCTTACAGGGATTGGTAAGCAGCCCCAGCATTTT
TRBV7-9,12,TRBJ2-1,NA,NA,CASGFSGYEQFF,TGTGCCAGCGGATTCTCCGGGTATGAGCAGTTCTTC
TRBV18,13,TRBJ1-1,NA,NA,CASSPTRGTEAFF,TGTGCCAGCTCCCCGACACGGGGCACTGAAGCTTTCTTT
TRBV5-4,15,TRBJ1-1,TRBD1,few,CASSLRGQGRTEAFF,TGTGCCAGCAGCTTGAGAGGACAGGGAAGGACTGAAGCTTTCTTT
TRBV6-5,13,TRBJ1-1,TRBD1,NA,CASSIDRTGFGFF,TGTGCCAGCAGTATCGACCGGACAGGTTTTGGTTTCTTT
TRBV4-1,16,TRBJ1-1,TRBD1,NA,CASSLRQGAENTEAFF,TGCGCCAGCAGCCTTAGACAGGGGGCGGAGAACACTGAAGCTTTCTTT
TRBV9,13,TRBJ1-1,NA,NA,CASSVKPNTEAFF,TGTGCCAGCAGCGTAAAGCCGAATACTGAAGCTTTCTTT
TRBV7-2,17,TRBJ2-2,TRBD2,NA,CASSLELAGANTGELFF,TGTGCCAGCAGCTTAGAACTAGCGGGAGCGAACACCGGGGAGCTGTTTTTT
TRBV9,15,TRBJ1-1,TRBD1,NA,CASSPSSTGYTEAFF,TGTGCCAGCAGCCCCTCGTCGACAGGGTACACTGAAGCTTTCTTT
TRBV30,15,TRBJ2-1,NA,NA,CAWLPKGLAYNEQFF,TGTGCCTGGCTCCCGAAGGGACTCGCATACAATGAGCAGTTCTTC
TRBV14,16,TRBJ2-3,NA,NA,CASSQDNGRGTDTQYF,TGTGCCAGCAGCCAAGATAATGGGCGGGGCACAGATACGCAGTATTTT
TRBV19,14,TRBJ2-7,TRBD2,NA,CASSWTSGSYEQYF,TGTGCCAGTAGTTGGACTAGCGGGAGCTACGAGCAGTACTTC
TRBV27,16,TRBJ1-5,TRBD1,NA,CASSLGPGQGNQPQHF,TGTGCCAGCAGTTTAGGCCCCGGACAGGGGAATCAGCCCCAGCATTTT
TRBV5-4,16,TRBJ1-3,NA,few,CASSLAGVDSGNTIYF,TGTGCCAGCAGCTTGGCCGGGGTCGACTCTGGAAACACCATATATTTT
TRBV2,11,TRBJ1-1,NA,NA,CASSVEGDAFF,TGTGCCAGCAGTGTCGAGGGGGATGCTTTCTTT
TRBV7-4,16,TRBJ1-5,TRBD1,NA,CASSLRSGGSNQPQHF,TGTGCCAGCAGCTTAAGATCAGGGGGCAGCAATCAGCCCCAGCATTTT
TRBV5-1,15,TRBJ2-3,NA,NA,CASRSLSVSTDTQYF,TGCGCCAGCAGGTCGCTCTCGGTTAGCACAGATACGCAGTATTTT
TRBV9,17,TRBJ2-5,TRBD2,NA,CASSVRASGRLEETQYF,TGTGCCAGCAGCGTACGGGCTAGCGGGAGGTTGGAAGAGACCCAGTACTTC
TRBV30,12,TRBJ2-5,NA,NA,CAWSSRQETQYF,TGTGCCTGGAGTTCTCGCCAAGAGACCCAGTACTTC